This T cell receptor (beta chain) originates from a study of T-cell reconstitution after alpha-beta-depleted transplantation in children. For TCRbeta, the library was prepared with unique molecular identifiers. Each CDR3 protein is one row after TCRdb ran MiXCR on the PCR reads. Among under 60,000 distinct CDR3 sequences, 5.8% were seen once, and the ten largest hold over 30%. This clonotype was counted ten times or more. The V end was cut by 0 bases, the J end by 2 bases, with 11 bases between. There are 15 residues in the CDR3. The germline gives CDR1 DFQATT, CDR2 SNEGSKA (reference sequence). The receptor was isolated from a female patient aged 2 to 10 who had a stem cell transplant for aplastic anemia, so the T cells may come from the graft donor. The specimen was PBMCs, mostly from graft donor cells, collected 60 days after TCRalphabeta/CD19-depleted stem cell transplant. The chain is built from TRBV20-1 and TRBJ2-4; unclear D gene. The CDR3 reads CSARDGSRTKNIQYF. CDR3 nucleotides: TGCAGTGCTAGAGACGGGTCGCGAACCAAAAACATTCAGTACTTC.